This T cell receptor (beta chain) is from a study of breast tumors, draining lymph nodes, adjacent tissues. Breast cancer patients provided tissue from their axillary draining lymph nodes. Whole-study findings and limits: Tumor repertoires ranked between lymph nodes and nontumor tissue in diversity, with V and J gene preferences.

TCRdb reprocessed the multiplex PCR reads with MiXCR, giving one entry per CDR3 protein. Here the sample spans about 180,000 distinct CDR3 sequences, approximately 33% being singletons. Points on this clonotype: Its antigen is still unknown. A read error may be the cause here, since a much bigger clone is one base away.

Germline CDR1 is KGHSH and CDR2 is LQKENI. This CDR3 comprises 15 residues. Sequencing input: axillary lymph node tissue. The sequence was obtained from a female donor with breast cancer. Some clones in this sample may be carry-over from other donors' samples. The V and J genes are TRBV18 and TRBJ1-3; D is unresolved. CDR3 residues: CASSPPGYSGNAIYF. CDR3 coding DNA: TGTGCCAGCTCACCACCAGGCTACTCTGGAAACGCCATATATTTT.